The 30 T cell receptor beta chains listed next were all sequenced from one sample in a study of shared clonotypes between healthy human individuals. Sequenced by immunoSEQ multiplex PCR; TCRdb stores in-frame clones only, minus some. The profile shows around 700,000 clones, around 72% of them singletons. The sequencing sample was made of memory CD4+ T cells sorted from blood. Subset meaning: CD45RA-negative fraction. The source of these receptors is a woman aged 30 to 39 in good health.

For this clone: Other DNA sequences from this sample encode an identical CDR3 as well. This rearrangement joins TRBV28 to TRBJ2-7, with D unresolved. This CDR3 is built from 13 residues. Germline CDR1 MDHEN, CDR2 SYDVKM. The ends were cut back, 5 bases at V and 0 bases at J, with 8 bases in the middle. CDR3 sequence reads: CASSRTYSYEQYF. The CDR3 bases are TGTGCCAGCAGTCGGACGTACTCCTACGAGCAGTACTTC.

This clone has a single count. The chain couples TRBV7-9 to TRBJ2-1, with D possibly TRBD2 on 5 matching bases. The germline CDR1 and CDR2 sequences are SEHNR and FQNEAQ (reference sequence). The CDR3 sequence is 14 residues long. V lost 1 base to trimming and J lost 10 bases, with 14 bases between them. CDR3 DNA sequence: TGTGCCAGCAGCTTAGAGACTACCCGCGGGGAGCAGTTCTTC. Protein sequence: CASSLETTRGEQFF.

This chain's CDR3 is CASSLLGVAGSDTQYF. The CDR3 coding sequence is TGTGCCAGCAGTTTATTGGGGGTAGCGGGATCAGATACGCAGTATTTT. The gene calls are TRBV28 and TRBJ2-3; 8 nucleotides align to TRBD2. CDR1 and CDR2 (germline): MDHEN, SYDVKM. There are 16 residues in the CDR3. Germline trimming cut 1 base from V and 4 bases from J; bases unmatched to any gene: 7.

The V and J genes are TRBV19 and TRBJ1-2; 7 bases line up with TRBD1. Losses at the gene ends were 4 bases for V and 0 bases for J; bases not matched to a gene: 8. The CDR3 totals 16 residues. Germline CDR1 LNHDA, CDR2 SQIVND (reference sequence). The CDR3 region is CASSRGTATTNYGYTF. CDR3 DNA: TGTGCCAGTAGTAGAGGGACAGCCACCACTAACTATGGCTACACCTTC.

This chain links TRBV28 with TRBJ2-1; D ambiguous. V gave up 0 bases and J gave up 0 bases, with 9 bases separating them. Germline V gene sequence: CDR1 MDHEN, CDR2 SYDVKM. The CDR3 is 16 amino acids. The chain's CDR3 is CASSLWTAGSYNEQFF. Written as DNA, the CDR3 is TGTGCCAGCAGTTTATGGACGGCCGGCTCCTACAATGAGCAGTTCTTC.

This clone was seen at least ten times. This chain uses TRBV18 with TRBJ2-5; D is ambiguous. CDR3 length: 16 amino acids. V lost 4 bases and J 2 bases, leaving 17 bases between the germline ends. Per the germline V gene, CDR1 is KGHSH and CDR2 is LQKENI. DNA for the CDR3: TGTGCCAGCTCACTGTTAGCCCCCACGTTTCAAGAGACCCAGTACTTC. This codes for CASSLLAPTFQETQYF.

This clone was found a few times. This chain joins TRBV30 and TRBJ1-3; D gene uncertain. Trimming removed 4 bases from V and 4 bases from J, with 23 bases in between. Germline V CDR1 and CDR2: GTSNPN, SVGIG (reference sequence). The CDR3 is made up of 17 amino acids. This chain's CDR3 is CAWTKATGPRRGNTIYF. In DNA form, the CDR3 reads TGTGCCTGGACCAAAGCTACCGGGCCCCGACGGGGAAACACCATATATTTT.

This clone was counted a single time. The CDR3 DNA reads TGTGCCAGCAGTGATTTGATGGCTAGCGGGACCTACGAGCAGTACTTC. The encoded protein is CASSDLMASGTYEQYF. The rearrangement links TRBV6-1 to TRBJ2-7, with 9 nucleotides matching TRBD2. The germline gives CDR1 MNHNS, CDR2 SASEGT. V trimming: 3 bases; J trimming: 2 bases; junction bases outside the gene matches: 8. This CDR3 has 16 amino acids.

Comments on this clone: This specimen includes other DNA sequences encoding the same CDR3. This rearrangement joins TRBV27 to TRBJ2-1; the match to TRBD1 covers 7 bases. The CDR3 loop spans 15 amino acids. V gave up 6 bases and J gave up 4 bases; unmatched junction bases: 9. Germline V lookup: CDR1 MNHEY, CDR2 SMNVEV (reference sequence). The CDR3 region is CASSPPGQNYNEQFF. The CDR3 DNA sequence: TGTGCCAGCAGCCCTCCGGGACAGAATTACAATGAGCAGTTCTTC.

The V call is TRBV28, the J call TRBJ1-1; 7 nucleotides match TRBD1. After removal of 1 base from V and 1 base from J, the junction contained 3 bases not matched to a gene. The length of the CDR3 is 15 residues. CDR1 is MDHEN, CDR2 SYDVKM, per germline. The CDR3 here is CASSLFGTENTEAFF. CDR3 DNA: TGTGCCAGCAGTTTATTCGGGACAGAGAACACTGAAGCTTTCTTT. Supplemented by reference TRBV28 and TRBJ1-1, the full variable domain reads DVKVTQSSRYLVKRTGEKVFLECVQDMDHENMFWYRQDPGLGLRLIYFSYDVKMKEKGDIPEGYSVSREKKERFSLILESASTNQTSMYLCASSLFGTENTEAFFGQGTRLTVV.

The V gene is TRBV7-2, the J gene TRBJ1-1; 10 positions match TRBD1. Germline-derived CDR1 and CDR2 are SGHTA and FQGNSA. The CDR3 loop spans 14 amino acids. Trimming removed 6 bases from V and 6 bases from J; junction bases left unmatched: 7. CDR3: CASRGKGQGSEAFF. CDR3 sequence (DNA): TGTGCCAGCAGAGGAAAGGGACAGGGGTCTGAAGCTTTCTTT.

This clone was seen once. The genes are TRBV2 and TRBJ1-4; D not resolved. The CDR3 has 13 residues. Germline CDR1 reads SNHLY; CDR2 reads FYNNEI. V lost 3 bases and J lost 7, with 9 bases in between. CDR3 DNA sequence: TGTGCCAGCAGTGAGAATAGCTTTGAAAAACTGTTTTTT. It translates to CASSENSFEKLFF.

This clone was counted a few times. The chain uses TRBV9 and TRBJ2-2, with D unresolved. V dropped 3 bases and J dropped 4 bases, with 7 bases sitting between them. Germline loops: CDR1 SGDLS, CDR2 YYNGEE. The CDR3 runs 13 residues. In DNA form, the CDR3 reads TGTGCCAGCAGCGGGGCCCGCACCGGGGAGCTGTTTTTT. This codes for CASSGARTGELFF.

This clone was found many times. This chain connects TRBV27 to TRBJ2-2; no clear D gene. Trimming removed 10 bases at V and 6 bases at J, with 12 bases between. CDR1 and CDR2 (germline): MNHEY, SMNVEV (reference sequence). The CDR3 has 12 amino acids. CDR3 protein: CATSTWPGELFF. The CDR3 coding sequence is TGTGCCACCTCGACGTGGCCCGGGGAGCTGTTTTTT.

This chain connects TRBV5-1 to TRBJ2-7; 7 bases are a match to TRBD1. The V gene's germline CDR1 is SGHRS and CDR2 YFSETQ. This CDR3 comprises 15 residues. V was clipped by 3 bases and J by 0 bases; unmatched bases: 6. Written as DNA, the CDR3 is TGCGCCAGCAGCTCCCCCGGGACAGACTCCTACGAGCAGTACTTC. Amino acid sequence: CASSSPGTDSYEQYF.

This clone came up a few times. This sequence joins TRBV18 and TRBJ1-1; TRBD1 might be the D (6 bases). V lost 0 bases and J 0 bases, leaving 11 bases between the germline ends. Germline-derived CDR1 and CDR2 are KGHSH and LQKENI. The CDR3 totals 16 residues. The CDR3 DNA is TGTGCCAGCTCACCACCGAACAGGGTAATGAACACTGAAGCTTTCTTT. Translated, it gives CASSPPNRVMNTEAFF.

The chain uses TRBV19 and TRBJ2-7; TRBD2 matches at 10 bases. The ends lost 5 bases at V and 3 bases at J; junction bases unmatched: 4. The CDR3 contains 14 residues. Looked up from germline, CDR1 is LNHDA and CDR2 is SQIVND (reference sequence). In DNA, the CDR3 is TGTGCCAGTAGTGCTAGCGGGAGACGCTACGAGCAGTACTTC. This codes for CASSASGRRYEQYF. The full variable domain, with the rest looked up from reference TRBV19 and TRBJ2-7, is DGGITQSPKYLFRKEGQNVTLSCEQNLNHDAMYWYRQDPGQGLRLIYYSQIVNDFQKGDIAEGYSVSREKKESFPLTVTSAQKNPTAFYLCASSASGRRYEQYFGPGTRLTVT.

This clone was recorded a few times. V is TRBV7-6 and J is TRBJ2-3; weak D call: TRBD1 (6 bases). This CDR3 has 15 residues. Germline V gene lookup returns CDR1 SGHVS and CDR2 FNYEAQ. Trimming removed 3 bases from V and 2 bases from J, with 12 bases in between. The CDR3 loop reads CASSLAQGITDTQYF. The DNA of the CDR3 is TGTGCCAGCAGCTTGGCCCAGGGGATCACAGATACGCAGTATTTT.

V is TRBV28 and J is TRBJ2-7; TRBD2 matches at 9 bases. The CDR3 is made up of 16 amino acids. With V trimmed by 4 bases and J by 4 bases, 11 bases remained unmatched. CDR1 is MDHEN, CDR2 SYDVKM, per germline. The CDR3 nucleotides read TGTGCCAGCAGTTCCCCGGGTAGCGGGAGTCGATACGAGCAGTACTTC. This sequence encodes CASSSPGSGSRYEQYF.

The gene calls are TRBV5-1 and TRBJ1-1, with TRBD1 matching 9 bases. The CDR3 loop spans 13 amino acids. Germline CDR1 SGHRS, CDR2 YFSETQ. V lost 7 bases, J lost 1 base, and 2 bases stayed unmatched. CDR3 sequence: CASGQGTNTEAFF. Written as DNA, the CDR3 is TGCGCCAGCGGACAGGGGACGAACACTGAAGCTTTCTTT.

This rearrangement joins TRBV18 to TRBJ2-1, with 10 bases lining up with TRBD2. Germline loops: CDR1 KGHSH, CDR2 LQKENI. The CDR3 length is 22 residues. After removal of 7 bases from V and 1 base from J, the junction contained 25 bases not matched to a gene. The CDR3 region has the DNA TGTGCCAGCTGGGACCCCTCACCGGGAGCGGGAGGGCGACGAGGGTCCTACAATGAGCAGTTCTTC. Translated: CASWDPSPGAGGRRGSYNEQFF. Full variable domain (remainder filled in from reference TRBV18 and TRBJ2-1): NAGVMQNPRHLVRRRGQEARLRCSPMKGHSHVYWYRQLPEEGLKFMVYLQKENIIDESGMPKERFSAEFPKEGPSILRIQQVVRGDSAAYFCASWDPSPGAGGRRGSYNEQFFGPGTRLTVL.

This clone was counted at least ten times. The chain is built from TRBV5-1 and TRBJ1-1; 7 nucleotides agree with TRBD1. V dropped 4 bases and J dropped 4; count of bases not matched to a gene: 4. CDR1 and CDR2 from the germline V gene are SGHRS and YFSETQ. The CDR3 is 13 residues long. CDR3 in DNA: TGCGCCAGCAGCGAACAGGGGCTCACTGAAGCTTTCTTT. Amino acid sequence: CASSEQGLTEAFF.

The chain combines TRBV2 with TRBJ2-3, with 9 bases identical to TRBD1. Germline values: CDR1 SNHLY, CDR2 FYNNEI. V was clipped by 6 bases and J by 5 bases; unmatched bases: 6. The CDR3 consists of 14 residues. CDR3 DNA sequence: TGTGCCAGCAGCGGACAGGGGACGGGAGATACGCAGTATTTT. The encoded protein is CASSGQGTGDTQYF.

The CDR3: CASSPRDPDRGHGYTF. The CDR3 DNA is TGTGCCAGCAGCCCCCGAGACCCCGACAGGGGGCATGGCTACACCTTC. The chain recombines TRBV7-9 with TRBJ1-2; 10 bases align to TRBD1. The germline CDR1 and CDR2 sequences are SEHNR and FQNEAQ (reference sequence). The CDR3 contains 16 residues. The J segment lost 6 bases and the V segment lost 5 bases, leaving 12 bases of the junction unmatched.

The CDR3 loop reads CASSQVGGGLEQFF. In DNA, the CDR3 is TGCGCCAGCAGCCAAGTTGGGGGAGGGCTAGAGCAGTTCTTC. The chain employs TRBV4-1 and TRBJ2-1; 7 positions agree with TRBD2. Germline CDR1 MGHRA, CDR2 YSYEKL. The CDR3 runs 14 residues. V was clipped by 1 base and J by 10 bases; unmatched bases: 7.

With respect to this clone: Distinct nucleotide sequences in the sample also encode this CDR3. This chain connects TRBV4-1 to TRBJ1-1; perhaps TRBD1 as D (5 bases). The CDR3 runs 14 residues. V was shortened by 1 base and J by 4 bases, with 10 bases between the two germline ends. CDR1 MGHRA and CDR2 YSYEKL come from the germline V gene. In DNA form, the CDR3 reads TGCGCCAGCAGCCAAGTTGGTGGGGGCACTGAAGCTTTCTTT. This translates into CASSQVGGGTEAFF.

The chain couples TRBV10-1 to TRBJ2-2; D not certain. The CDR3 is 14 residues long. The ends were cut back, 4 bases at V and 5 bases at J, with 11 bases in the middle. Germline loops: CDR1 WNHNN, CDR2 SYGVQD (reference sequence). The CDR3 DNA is TGCGCCAGCAGTGCGATTCTAGAGACCGGGGAGCTGTTTTTT. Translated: CASSAILETGELFF.

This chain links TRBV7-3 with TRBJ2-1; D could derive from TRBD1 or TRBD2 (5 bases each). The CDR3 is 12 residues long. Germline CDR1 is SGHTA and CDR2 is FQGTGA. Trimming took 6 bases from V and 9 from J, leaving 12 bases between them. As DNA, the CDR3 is TGTGCCAGCAGGGGGGAGAGTAGTGAGCAGTTCTTC. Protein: CASRGESSEQFF.

This CDR3 reads CASRADTSHTGELFF. DNA of the CDR3: TGTGCCAGCAGAGCGGACACCTCACACACCGGGGAGCTGTTTTTT. This chain links TRBV2 with TRBJ2-2; D possibly matches TRBD1 or TRBD2 (5 bases each). CDR3 length equals 15 residues. CDR1 SNHLY and CDR2 FYNNEI come from the germline V gene. V was clipped by 6 bases and J by 3 bases, with 14 bases between them.

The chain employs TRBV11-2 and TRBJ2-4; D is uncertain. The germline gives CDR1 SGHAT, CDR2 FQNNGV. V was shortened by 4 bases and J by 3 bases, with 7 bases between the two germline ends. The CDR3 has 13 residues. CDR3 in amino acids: CASSSGVKNIQYF. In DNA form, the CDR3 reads TGTGCCAGCAGCTCAGGCGTCAAAAACATTCAGTACTTC.